The TCR beta chain under discussion was sequenced for a study of Ad26.COV2.S vaccination and SARS-CoV-2 variants. TCRdb's table, derived via immunoSEQ multiplex PCR, lists solely in-frame clones and lacks some. The sample includes about 500,000 clones, roughly nine tenths of them seen just once. CDR3 length: 17 residues. Trimming at V came to 1 base and at J to 0 bases, leaving 5 bases not matched to a gene. Looked up from germline, CDR1 is SEHNR and CDR2 is FQNEAQ (reference sequence). Documented treatment: roughly 18 received Ad26.COV2.S at low or high dose, single or two shots; 5 received placebo; per-sample allocation not given. After the first vaccine or placebo injection, samples were drawn on day 63.

The source was peripheral blood, collected in a trial of Ad26.COV2.S vaccine versus placebo. The chain joins TRBV7-9 to TRBJ2-3; 9 nucleotides match TRBD2. This sequence originates from a person between 18 and 65 years old who received the Ad26.COV2.S COVID-19 vaccine or a placebo. In DNA, the CDR3 is TGTGCCAGCAGCTTAGTGCGGCTAGCGGGAAGCACAGATACGCAGTATTTT. It codes for CASSLVRLAGSTDTQYF.